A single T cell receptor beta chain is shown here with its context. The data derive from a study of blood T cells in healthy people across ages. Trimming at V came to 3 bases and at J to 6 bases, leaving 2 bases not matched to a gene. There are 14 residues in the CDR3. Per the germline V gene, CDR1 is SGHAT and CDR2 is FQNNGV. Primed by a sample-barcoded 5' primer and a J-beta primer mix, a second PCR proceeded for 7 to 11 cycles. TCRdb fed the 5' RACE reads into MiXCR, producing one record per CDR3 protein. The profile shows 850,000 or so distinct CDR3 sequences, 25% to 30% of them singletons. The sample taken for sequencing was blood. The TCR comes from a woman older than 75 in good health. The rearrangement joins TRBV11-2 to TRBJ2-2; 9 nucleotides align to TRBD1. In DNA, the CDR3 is TGTGCCAGCAGCTTCTGGGACAGGGCCGGGGAGCTGTTTTTT. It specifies CASSFWDRAGELFF.